This T cell receptor beta chain is drawn from a study of blood T cells in healthy people across ages. Regarding the study as a whole: With donor CMV status unknown, expanded clonotype changes were possibly confounded. Long-lived donors exceeded aged donors in naive CD4+ cells and diversity. Observed TCR beta diversity per million T cells went down as age went up. This fall followed a roughly linear course with age.

CDR1 is PRHDT, CDR2 FYEKMQ, per germline (reference sequence). CDR3 length: 14 residues. Sample-barcoded 5' priming and a J-beta primer mix drove a second PCR of about 6 to 12 cycles. Each sample yielded at least 2.5 million CDR3-containing paired-end reads. TCRdb fed the 5' RACE reads into MiXCR, producing one record per CDR3 protein. Altogether roughly 1,800,000 distinct CDR3 sequences are present, around half being singletons, with the ten largest covering less than 2.5%. This clonotype came up a few times. The antigen is unknown. Germline and junction disagree at one end, which may indicate a read error.

The clonotype was recovered from a woman aged 40 to 55 in good health. The chain uses TRBV13 and TRBJ2-5; possibly TRBD2 for D (6 bases). The closer fit of TRBJ2-7 to the DNA end suggests the J call may be wrong. The sample consisted of blood. The CDR3 coding sequence is TGTGCTAGCAGCTTAGGCAGGAGGGTTTCCGAGCAGTACTTC. Amino acids: CASSLGRRVSEQYF.